The next 21 T cell receptor beta chains were all read from a single sample in a study of T cells in Graves' hyperthyroidism and ophthalmopathy. RNA transcripts provided the source from which TCR beta CDR3 regions were amplified. The primer set for the first-round RT-PCR of the TCR CDR3 was HTBI. One entry per CDR3 protein results from TCRdb running MiXCR on the multiplex PCR reads. The sample contains some 270,000 distinct CDR3 sequences, approximately 24% of which appear only once. The specimen was blood. The origin of the receptors is a middle-aged woman with Graves' ophthalmopathy.

The table lists this clonotype with many counts. V usage is TRBV20-1 and J usage is TRBJ1-1; D gene uncertain. CDR3 length: 11 amino acids. Germline V gene sequence: CDR1 DFQATT, CDR2 SNEGSKA (reference sequence). With 0 bases removed from V and 8 bases from J, the gap between germline ends came to 7 bases. CDR3: CSARDLREAFF. The CDR3 DNA is TGCAGTGCTAGAGATTTGAGGGAAGCTTTCTTT.

Many counts were recorded for this clonotype. The V and J genes are TRBV30 and TRBJ1-5, with D possibly TRBD1 on 5 matching bases. CDR1 is GTSNPN, CDR2 SVGIG, per germline (reference sequence). The CDR3 is made up of 14 amino acids. V lost 2 bases and J 3 bases, leaving 11 bases between the germline ends. As DNA, the CDR3 is TGTGCCTGGAGTTCGACAGCTAACAATCAGCCCCAGCATTTT. This encodes CAWSSTANNQPQHF.

This clonotype has a count of ten or more. The chain links TRBV9 to TRBJ2-2; 13 nucleotides align to TRBD2. Germline V lookup: CDR1 SGDLS, CDR2 YYNGEE. With V trimmed by 3 bases and J by 4 bases, 6 bases remained unmatched. The CDR3 length is 17 residues. CDR3 in amino acids: CASSETGTSGTTGELFF. The CDR3 DNA reads TGTGCCAGCAGCGAGACCGGGACTAGCGGGACCACCGGGGAGCTGTTTTTT.

This clonotype was seen ten or more times. The genes are TRBV20-1 and TRBJ2-1; 7 nucleotides line up with TRBD1. The germline CDR1 and CDR2 sequences are DFQATT and SNEGSKA (reference sequence). V dropped 1 base and J dropped 3; count of bases not matched to a gene: 9. The CDR3 spans 16 residues. The CDR3 protein is CSARGGTAENYNEQFF. CDR3 coding DNA: TGCAGTGCTAGAGGGGGGACAGCGGAGAACTACAATGAGCAGTTCTTC.

This chain joins TRBV28 and TRBJ2-1, with 10 bases identical to TRBD2. The CDR3 spans 15 residues. Per germline, CDR1 MDHEN and CDR2 SYDVKM. J gave up 7 bases and V 5 bases, and 8 bases lay outside the gene matches. The DNA for the CDR3 is TGTGCCAGCAGTCCCCTAGCGGGAGAGCCAAATGAGCAGTTCTTC. Translating it yields CASSPLAGEPNEQFF.

This clonotype has ten or more counts. The rearrangement links TRBV28 to TRBJ2-7; D gene unclear. CDR1 MDHEN and CDR2 SYDVKM come from the germline V gene. The CDR3 has 13 residues. The germline V and J ends were trimmed by 3 bases and 3 bases, with 9 bases remaining between them. CDR3 sequence reads: CASSFDGYYEQYF. The CDR3 region has the DNA TGTGCCAGCAGTTTTGACGGGTACTACGAGCAGTACTTC.

This clonotype was seen repeatedly, ten times or more. The chain recombines TRBV27 with TRBJ1-5, with D possibly matching TRBD1 (6 bases). The ends were cut back, 4 bases at V and 6 bases at J, with 13 bases in the middle. From germline, CDR1 is MNHEY and CDR2 SMNVEV (reference sequence). The CDR3 runs to 14 residues. CDR3 DNA: TGTGCCAGCAGTTCCGCGGCAGGGGCTCAGCCCCAGCATTTT. Protein: CASSSAAGAQPQHF.

In its sample, this clonotype was seen many times. V gene TRBV7-2 combines with J gene TRBJ1-2; 7 nucleotides align to TRBD1. J lost 5 bases, V lost 4 bases, and 7 bases had no gene match. Germline V gene sequence: CDR1 SGHTA, CDR2 FQGNSA. The CDR3 is 14 amino acids. The CDR3 spells CASSSRTGLYGYTF. The CDR3, as DNA: TGTGCCAGCAGCTCCCGGACAGGCTTATATGGCTACACCTTC.

The J gene is TRBJ1-5, the V gene TRBV6-2 or TRBV6-3, with TRBD1 matching 8 bases. The ends lost 6 bases at V and 0 bases at J; junction bases unmatched: 16. The length of the CDR3 is 19 residues. The germline CDR1 and CDR2 sequences are MNHEY and SVGEGT. CDR3: CASSRTGTGPKNSNQPQHF. The CDR3 coding sequence is TGTGCCAGCAGCCGAACCGGGACAGGACCGAAGAATAGCAATCAGCCCCAGCATTTT.

This clonotype was counted many times. The V and J genes are TRBV5-1 and TRBJ2-2, with a tentative D call TRBD2 (5 bases). Trimming stripped 0 bases from V and 7 bases from J, with 7 bases between. There are 13 residues in the CDR3. Per the germline V gene, CDR1 is SGHRS and CDR2 is YFSETQ. The CDR3 protein is CASSLVGVGELFF. CDR3 DNA sequence: TGCGCCAGCAGCTTGGTCGGGGTCGGGGAGCTGTTTTTT.

This clonotype was seen only a few times. V and J are TRBV30 and TRBJ1-2; D ambiguous. The CDR3 totals 11 residues. From germline, CDR1 is GTSNPN and CDR2 SVGIG (reference sequence). Trimming shortened V by 4 bases and J by 3 bases, and 6 bases separated the two germline ends. The CDR3 DNA follows: TGTGCCTGGATGAGGGACTATGGCTACACCTTC. It translates to CAWMRDYGYTF.

This chain joins TRBV29-1 and TRBJ1-2, with D possibly matching TRBD1 (6 bases). The V gene lost 3 bases and the J gene lost 2 bases, with 10 bases spanning the gap. CDR3 length: 13 residues. Per the germline V gene, CDR1 is SQVTM and CDR2 is ANQGSEA. CDR3 sequence (DNA): TGCAGCGTTGACCGACAGGCCAACTATGGCTACACCTTC. Protein product: CSVDRQANYGYTF.

This clonotype was counted many times. This chain joins TRBV7-6 and TRBJ2-7; D remains ambiguous. Germline values: CDR1 SGHVS, CDR2 FNYEAQ. The CDR3 sequence is 14 residues long. Trimming stripped 3 bases from V and 3 bases from J, with 12 bases between. CDR3 nucleotide sequence: TGTGCCAGCAGCTTTGGGGTTGGGGACTACGAGCAGTACTTC. Translating gives CASSFGVGDYEQYF.

This clonotype was observed many times. The chain couples TRBV7-9 to TRBJ1-1; TRBD1 might be the D (5 bases). Per the germline V gene, CDR1 is SEHNR and CDR2 is FQNEAQ (reference sequence). Trimming stripped 5 bases from V and 1 base from J, with 11 bases between. The length of the CDR3 is 14 residues. CDR3 coding DNA: TGTGCCAGCAGCCCAGGACACAAGAACACTGAAGCTTTCTTT. This encodes CASSPGHKNTEAFF.

V is TRBV12-3 or TRBV12-4 and J is TRBJ1-5; no clear D gene. The CDR3 consists of 15 residues. Trimming pared 7 bases from V and 1 base from J, leaving 14 bases between. CDR3 DNA: TGTGCCAGCACCTTAGGGAGATGGAGCAATCAGCCCCAGCATTTT. Translation gives CASTLGRWSNQPQHF.

This clonotype was picked up many times. V gene TRBV28 combines with J gene TRBJ1-5; D is unclear. The germline V and J ends were trimmed by 3 bases and 3 bases, with 15 bases remaining between them. The CDR3 consists of 16 residues. Germline V lookup: CDR1 MDHEN, CDR2 SYDVKM. The CDR3 bases are TGTGCCAGCAGTTTCCCCCCAATCGGGCCCAATCAGCCCCAGCATTTT. Its translation: CASSFPPIGPNQPQHF.

As for this clonotype: An end of the junction differs from the germline gene, which may be a read error. V usage is TRBV6-1 and J usage is TRBJ2-7, with D possibly matching TRBD1 (6 bases). Germline CDR1 reads MNHNS; CDR2 reads SASEGT. CDR3 length: 12 amino acids. For the CDR3, the DNA is TGTGCCAGCAGATGGACAGCCTACGAGCAGCACTTC. Amino acid sequence: CASRWTAYEQHF.

The J gene is TRBJ2-7, the V gene TRBV28, with a weak D call TRBD1 (6 bases). Germline lookup yields CDR1 MDHEN and CDR2 SYDVKM. The CDR3 runs to 14 residues. Trimming took 5 bases from V and 4 from J, leaving 15 bases between them. For the CDR3, the DNA is TGTGCCAGCAGTCCGGACAGACCATTTTACGAGCAGTACTTC. Translating gives CASSPDRPFYEQYF.

This clonotype occurred once. Mismatch with germline at one junction end may stem from a read error. This chain joins TRBV6-1 and TRBJ2-2; 8 positions match TRBD1. CDR1 is MNHNS and CDR2 is SASEGT in the germline V gene. This CDR3 contains 14 residues. Here the CDR3 reads CASTTGEDTGEPFF. The CDR3 DNA sequence: TGTGCCAGCACGACAGGGGAGGACACCGGGGAGCCGTTTTTT.

In this sample, this clonotype turned up many times. The genes are TRBV20-1 and TRBJ2-7, with 8 bases lining up with TRBD2. Germline V gene data show CDR1 as DFQATT and CDR2 as SNEGSKA (reference sequence). V trimming: 8 bases; J trimming: 6 bases; junction bases outside the gene matches: 12. The CDR3 sequence is 13 residues long. Written as DNA, the CDR3 is TGCAGTTCCACCAGCGGGAGTATGGGCGAGCAGTACTTC. This sequence encodes CSSTSGSMGEQYF.

This clonotype was observed many times. CDR3 coding DNA: TGTGCCAGCAGCCCAGGGGGGACGACTGAAGCTTTCTTT. The encoded protein is CASSPGGTTEAFF. This chain uses TRBV4-2 with TRBJ1-1; 7 bases agree with TRBD1. V was pared by 4 bases and J by 5 bases, with 4 bases of the junction left unmatched. This CDR3 is 13 amino acids long. The germline V gene encodes CDR1 LGHNA and CDR2 YNFKEQ.